The next 4 T cell receptor beta chains were all read from a single sample in a study of T cell changes during pregnancy in multiple sclerosis. Some clones are missing from TCRdb's copy, which holds only in-frame ones; the method was immunoSEQ multiplex PCR. The table has tens of thousands of clones, 85% to 90% seen once. Specimen: CD4+ T cells from peripheral blood mononuclear cells, collected in the first trimester of pregnancy. Receptors originate from a female donor in good health, enrolled as a control in a pregnancy study.

V usage is TRBV2 and J usage is TRBJ2-2; 11 bases line up with TRBD1. This CDR3 contains 16 residues. CDR1 SNHLY and CDR2 FYNNEI come from the germline V gene. Trimming removed 4 bases from V and 5 bases from J; junction bases left unmatched: 6. CDR3 DNA sequence: TGTGCCAGCAGTGGGGGACAGGGGGGGGAGACCGGGGAGCTGTTTTTT. Translated, it gives CASSGGQGGETGELFF.

The chain is built from TRBV19 and TRBJ1-5; D not certain. The V and J ends lost 10 bases and 4 bases respectively, with 17 bases between them. Per the germline V gene, CDR1 is LNHDA and CDR2 is SQIVND (reference sequence). The CDR3 loop spans 14 amino acids. CDR3 nucleotides: TGTGCCACCTCTGATTCGGGCGGGAATCAGCCCCAGCATTTT. It codes for CATSDSGGNQPQHF.

The rearrangement links TRBV9 to TRBJ1-3; no definite D call. This CDR3 has 18 amino acids. The ends were cut back, 0 bases at V and 0 bases at J, with 16 bases in the middle. Germline V gene data show CDR1 as SGDLS and CDR2 as YYNGEE. In DNA, the CDR3 is TGTGCCAGCAGCGTAGAACCAGGTCGAACCTTCTCTGGAAACACCATATATTTT. It yields the protein CASSVEPGRTFSGNTIYF.

The sample holds one count of this clone. The rearrangement uses TRBV6-1 and TRBJ2-1; 7 bases agree with TRBD1. V shed 2 bases and J 6 bases; nucleotides not matched to a gene: 7. This CDR3 spans 15 amino acids. The germline V gene encodes CDR1 MNHNS and CDR2 SASEGT. The CDR3 sequence is CASSELMAGGNEQFF. In DNA form, the CDR3 reads TGTGCCAGCAGTGAACTAATGGCAGGGGGCAATGAGCAGTTCTTC.